These 13 T cell receptor beta chains share one sample of origin, sequenced in a study of regulatory T cells in long-lasting Graves disease. For TCR beta, libraries came from iRepertoire HTBI primers and Arm-PCR of CDR3 regions. MiXCR was run by TCRdb on the multiplex PCR reads, yielding one entry per CDR3 protein. Of about 450,000 distinct CDR3 sequences listed, roughly a quarter were seen once; the top ten hold approximately 26%. The time point is: persistent/refractory GD, antithyroid drugs over 5 years with positive TRAb. PBMC RNA served as the TCR library source. The specimen was peripheral blood mononuclear cells (PBMCs), collected when the disease was refractory, from a patient treated with antithyroid drugs. Receptors were obtained from a female donor with Graves disease.

Ten or more counts support this clonotype. V gene TRBV20-1 combines with J gene TRBJ1-1, with D possibly TRBD1 on 6 matching bases. From germline, CDR1 is DFQATT and CDR2 SNEGSKA (reference sequence). The ends were cut back, 6 bases at V and 1 base at J, with 15 bases in the middle. CDR3 length: 14 residues. The CDR3 here is CSARGGPRNTEAFF. CDR3 DNA sequence: TGCAGTGCCCGAGGGGGGCCTCGGAACACTGAAGCTTTCTTT.

V is TRBV5-1 and J is TRBJ2-7, with D maybe TRBD2 (5 bases). V lost 7 bases and J lost 3, with 14 bases in between. The CDR3 has 13 residues. The germline V gene has CDR1 SGHRS and CDR2 YFSETQ. CDR3: CASGAREGYEQYF. The CDR3 DNA reads TGCGCCAGCGGCGCCCGGGAAGGCTACGAGCAGTACTTC.

The rearrangement links TRBV30 to TRBJ1-2, with TRBD1 identical over 9 bases. The V gene end was trimmed by 2 bases and the J gene end by 6 bases; junction bases not matched to a gene: 13. In germline, CDR1 is GTSNPN, CDR2 SVGIG (reference sequence). The CDR3 totals 16 residues. CDR3 sequence reads: CAWSLTHTGGANGYTF. For the CDR3, the DNA is TGTGCCTGGAGTTTAACACACACAGGGGGCGCAAATGGCTACACCTTC. Full variable domain (remainder filled in from reference TRBV30 and TRBJ1-2): SQTIHQWPATLVQPVGSPLSLECTVEGTSNPNLYWYRQAAGRGLQLLFYSVGIGQISSEVPQNLSASRPQDRQFILSSKKLLLSDSGFYLCAWSLTHTGGANGYTFGSGTRLTVV.

This clonotype turned up a few times. The chain uses TRBV7-3 and TRBJ2-7; 9 nucleotides line up with TRBD1. The CDR3 contains 15 residues. Germline loops: CDR1 SGHTA, CDR2 FQGTGA. V lost 5 bases, J lost 4 bases, and 9 bases stayed unmatched. The CDR3 bases are TGTGCCAGCAGCCAGCTGGGACAGGGTATGTACGAGCAGTACTTC. As protein: CASSQLGQGMYEQYF.

This clonotype showed up just a few times. The chain joins TRBV20-1 to TRBJ1-5, with D possibly being TRBD1 (5 bases). Germline CDR1 and CDR2: DFQATT and SNEGSKA (reference sequence). This CDR3 contains 13 residues. V lost 3 bases, J lost 1 base, and 7 bases lay in between. The DNA for the CDR3 is TGCAGTGCTAGTGGGGACAGCAATCAGCCCCAGCATTTT. Protein product: CSASGDSNQPQHF.

V is TRBV5-1 and J is TRBJ1-1, with D tentatively TRBD1 (6 bases). V was pared by 2 bases and J by 4 bases, with 12 bases between. Germline V gene data show CDR1 as SGHRS and CDR2 as YFSETQ. The length of the CDR3 is 14 residues. CDR3 bases: TGCGCCAGCAGCTTCGAAACAGGGCTCACTGAAGCTTTCTTT. This gives the protein CASSFETGLTEAFF.

The table lists this clonotype with a count of one. The chain is built from TRBV4-3 and TRBJ1-5; TRBD1 matches 11 bases. V shed 4 bases, J shed 5 bases, and the junction held 4 bases outside the gene matches. Per germline, CDR1 LGHNA and CDR2 YSLEER. This CDR3 comprises 15 residues. The CDR3 protein is CASSRRTGGDQPQHF. In DNA form, the CDR3 reads TGCGCCAGCAGCCGAAGGACAGGGGGCGATCAGCCCCAGCATTTT.

The CDR3 loop reads CASSEGASGRTDTQYF. Written as DNA, the CDR3 is TGTGCCAGCAGTGAAGGGGCTAGCGGCCGCACAGATACGCAGTATTTT. This chain uses TRBV2 with TRBJ2-3; TRBD2 aligns across 7 bases. The CDR3 is made up of 16 amino acids. J lost 1 base, V lost 1 base, and 5 bases had no gene match. From germline, CDR1 is SNHLY and CDR2 FYNNEI.

This clonotype appeared a few times. This chain links TRBV24-1 with TRBJ2-7; D remains ambiguous. The V gene's germline CDR1 is KGHDR and CDR2 SFDVKD. The CDR3 runs to 14 residues. The V gene lost 4 bases and the J gene lost 3 bases, with 12 bases spanning the gap. The CDR3 is CATSDADGVYEQYF. CDR3 in DNA: TGTGCCACCAGTGACGCCGACGGAGTCTACGAGCAGTACTTC.

V and J are TRBV7-3 and TRBJ1-3; D gene ambiguous. The V end lost 5 bases, the J end lost 8 bases, and 10 bases lay between the germline ends. The CDR3 loop spans 12 amino acids. Germline V lookup: CDR1 SGHTA, CDR2 FQGTGA. The CDR3 DNA follows: TGTGCCAGCAGCCCATCTCGGGACACCATATATTTT. As protein: CASSPSRDTIYF.

This clonotype was seen only a few times. The J gene is TRBJ1-5, the V gene TRBV20-1; possibly TRBD1 for D (6 bases). Germline V gives CDR1 DFQATT, CDR2 SNEGSKA (reference sequence). CDR3 length: 16 residues. V gave up 0 bases and J gave up 4 bases, with 16 bases separating them. This chain's CDR3 is CSARETGTLQNQPQHF. The CDR3 DNA follows: TGCAGTGCTAGAGAAACAGGGACTCTTCAGAATCAGCCCCAGCATTTT.

This chain joins TRBV6-1 and TRBJ2-2, with TRBD2 matching over 9 bases. The trim removed 4 bases at V and 6 bases at J, leaving 9 bases unmatched. Germline CDR1 is MNHNS and CDR2 is SASEGT. This CDR3 is built from 16 residues. The CDR3 is CASSVAGDYSAGELFF. Here the CDR3 DNA reads TGTGCCAGCAGTGTAGCGGGAGATTATTCTGCCGGGGAGCTGTTTTTT.

The chain recombines TRBV20-1 with TRBJ2-7; 10 nucleotides match TRBD2. The CDR3 is 15 amino acids. CDR1 is DFQATT and CDR2 is SNEGSKA in the germline V gene (reference sequence). V shed 6 bases and J 7 bases; nucleotides not matched to a gene: 15. CDR3 bases: TGCAGTGCAACAGCGGGGGGGAGCTACGCTTGGGAGCAGTACTTC. This sequence encodes CSATAGGSYAWEQYF.